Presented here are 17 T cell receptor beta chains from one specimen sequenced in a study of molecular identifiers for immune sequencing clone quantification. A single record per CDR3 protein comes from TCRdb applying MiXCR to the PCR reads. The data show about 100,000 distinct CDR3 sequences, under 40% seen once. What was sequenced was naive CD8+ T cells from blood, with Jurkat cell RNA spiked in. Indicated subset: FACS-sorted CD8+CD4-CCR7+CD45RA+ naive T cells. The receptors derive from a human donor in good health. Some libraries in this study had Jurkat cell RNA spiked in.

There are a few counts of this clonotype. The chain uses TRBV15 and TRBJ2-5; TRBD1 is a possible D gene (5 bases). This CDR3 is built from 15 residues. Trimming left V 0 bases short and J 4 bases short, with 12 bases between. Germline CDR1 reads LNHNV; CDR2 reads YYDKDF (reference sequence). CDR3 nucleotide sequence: TGTGCCACCAGCAGAGAAGGTCCAGGGTTAGAGACCCAGTACTTC. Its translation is CATSREGPGLETQYF.

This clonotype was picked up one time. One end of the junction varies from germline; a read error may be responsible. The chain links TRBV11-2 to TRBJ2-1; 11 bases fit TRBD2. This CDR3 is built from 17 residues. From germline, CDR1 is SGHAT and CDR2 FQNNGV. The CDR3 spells CASSLDPRLAGHNERFF. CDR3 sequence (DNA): TGTGCCAGCAGCTTAGATCCGAGACTAGCGGGACACAATGAGCGGTTCTTC.

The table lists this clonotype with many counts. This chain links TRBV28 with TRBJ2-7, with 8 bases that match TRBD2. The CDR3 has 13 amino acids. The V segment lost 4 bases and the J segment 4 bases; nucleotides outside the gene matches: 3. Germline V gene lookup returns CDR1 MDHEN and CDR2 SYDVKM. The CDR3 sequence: CASSSVAGYEQYF. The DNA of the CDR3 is TGTGCCAGCAGTTCGGTAGCGGGATACGAGCAGTACTTC.

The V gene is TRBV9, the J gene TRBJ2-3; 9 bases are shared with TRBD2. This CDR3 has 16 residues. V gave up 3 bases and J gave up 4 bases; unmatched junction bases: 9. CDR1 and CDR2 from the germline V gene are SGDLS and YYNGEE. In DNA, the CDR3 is TGTGCCAGCAGCGCTGATCCGGGACTAGCAGCAGATACGCAGTATTTT. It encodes CASSADPGLAADTQYF.

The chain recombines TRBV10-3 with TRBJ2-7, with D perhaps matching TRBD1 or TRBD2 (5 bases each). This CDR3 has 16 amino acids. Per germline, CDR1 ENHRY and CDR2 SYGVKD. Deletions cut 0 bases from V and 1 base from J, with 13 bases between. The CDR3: CAISESGTGLSYEQYF. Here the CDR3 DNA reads TGTGCCATCAGTGAGTCCGGGACGGGGCTTTCCTACGAGCAGTACTTC.

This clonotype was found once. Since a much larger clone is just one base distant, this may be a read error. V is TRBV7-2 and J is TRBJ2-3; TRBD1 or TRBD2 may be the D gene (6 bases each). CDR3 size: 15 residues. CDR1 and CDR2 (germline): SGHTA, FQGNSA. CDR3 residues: CAGSLAGGGTDTQYF. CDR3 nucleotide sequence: TGTGCCGGCAGCTTAGCCGGGGGCGGCACAGATACGCAGTATTTT.

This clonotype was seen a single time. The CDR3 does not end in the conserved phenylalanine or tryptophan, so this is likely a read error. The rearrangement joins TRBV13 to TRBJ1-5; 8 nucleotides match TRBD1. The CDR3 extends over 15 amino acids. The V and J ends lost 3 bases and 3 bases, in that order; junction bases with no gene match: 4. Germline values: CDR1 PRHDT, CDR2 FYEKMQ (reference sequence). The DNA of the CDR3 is TGTGCCAGCAGCTTGCAGGGGGCAAACAATCAGCCCCAGCATATT. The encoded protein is CASSLQGANNQPQHI.

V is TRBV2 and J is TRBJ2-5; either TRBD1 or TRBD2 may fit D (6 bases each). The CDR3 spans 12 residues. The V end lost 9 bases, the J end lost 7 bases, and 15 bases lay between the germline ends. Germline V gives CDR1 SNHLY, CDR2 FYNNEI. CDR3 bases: TGTGCCAGGACTGTTGGAGGGGGGACCCAGTACTTC. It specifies CARTVGGGTQYF. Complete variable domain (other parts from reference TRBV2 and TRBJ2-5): EPEVTQTPSHQVTQMGQEVILRCVPISNHLYFYWYRQILGQKVEFLVSFYNNEISEKSEIFDDQFSVERPDGSNFTLKIRSTKLEDSAMYFCARTVGGGTQYFGPGTRLLVL.

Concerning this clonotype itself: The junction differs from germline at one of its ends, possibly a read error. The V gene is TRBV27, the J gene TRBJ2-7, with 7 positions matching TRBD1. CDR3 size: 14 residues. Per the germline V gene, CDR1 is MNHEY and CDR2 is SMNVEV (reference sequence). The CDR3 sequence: CTSSPGTANYEQYF. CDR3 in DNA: TGTACCAGCAGTCCCGGGACAGCAAACTACGAGCAGTACTTC.

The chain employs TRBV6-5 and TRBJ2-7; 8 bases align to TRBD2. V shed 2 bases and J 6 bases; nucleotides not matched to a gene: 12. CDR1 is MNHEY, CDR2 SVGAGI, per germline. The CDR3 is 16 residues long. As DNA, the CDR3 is TGTGCCAGCAGTTACGCAGTGAGCAGCGGGAGTTTCGAGCAGTACTTC. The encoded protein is CASSYAVSSGSFEQYF.

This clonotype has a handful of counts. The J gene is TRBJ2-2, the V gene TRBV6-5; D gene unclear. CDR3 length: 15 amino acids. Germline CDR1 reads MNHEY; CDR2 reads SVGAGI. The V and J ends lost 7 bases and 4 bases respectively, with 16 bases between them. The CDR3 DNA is TGTGCCAGCACATACTCCGCTAGGGTCACCGGGGAGCTGTTTTTT. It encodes CASTYSARVTGELFF.

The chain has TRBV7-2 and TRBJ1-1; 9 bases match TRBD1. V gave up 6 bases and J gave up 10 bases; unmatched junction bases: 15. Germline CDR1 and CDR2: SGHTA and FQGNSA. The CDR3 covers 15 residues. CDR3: CASSTITGGSAVAFF. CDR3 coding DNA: TGTGCCAGCAGTACTATTACAGGGGGCAGCGCTGTAGCTTTCTTT.

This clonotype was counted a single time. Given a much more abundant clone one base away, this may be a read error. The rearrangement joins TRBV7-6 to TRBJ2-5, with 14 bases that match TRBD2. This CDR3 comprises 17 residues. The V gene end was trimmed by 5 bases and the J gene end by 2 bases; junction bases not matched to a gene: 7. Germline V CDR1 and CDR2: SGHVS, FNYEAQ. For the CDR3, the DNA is TGTGCCAGCAGCCAGGGGACTAGCGGGAGTGATCAAGAGACCCAGTACTTC. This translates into CASSQGTSGSDQETQYF. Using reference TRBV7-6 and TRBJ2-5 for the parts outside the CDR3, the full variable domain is GAGVSQSPRYKVTKRGQDVALRCDPISGHVSLYWYRQALGQGPEFLTYFNYEAQQDKSGLPNDRFSAERPEGSISTLTIQRTEQRDSAMYRCASSQGTSGSDQETQYFGPGTRLLVL.

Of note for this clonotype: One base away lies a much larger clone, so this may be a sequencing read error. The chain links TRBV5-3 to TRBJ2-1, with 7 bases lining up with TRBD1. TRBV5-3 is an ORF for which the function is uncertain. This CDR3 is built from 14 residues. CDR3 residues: CASSSGDSFNEQLF. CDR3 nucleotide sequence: TGTGCCAGCAGCTCTGGGGACAGCTTCAATGAGCAGCTCTTC.

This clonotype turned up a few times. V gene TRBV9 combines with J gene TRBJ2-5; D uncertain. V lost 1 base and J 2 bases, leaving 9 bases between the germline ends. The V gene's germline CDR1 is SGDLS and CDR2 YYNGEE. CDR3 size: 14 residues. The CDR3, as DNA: TGTGCCAGCAGCGTAAAAGGGAAACAAGAGACCCAGTACTTC. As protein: CASSVKGKQETQYF.

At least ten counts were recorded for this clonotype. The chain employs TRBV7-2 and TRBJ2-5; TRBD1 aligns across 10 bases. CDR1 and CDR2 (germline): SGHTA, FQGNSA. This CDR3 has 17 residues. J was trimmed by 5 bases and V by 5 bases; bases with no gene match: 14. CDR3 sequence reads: CASSPIEDRGVGETQYF. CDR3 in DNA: TGTGCCAGCAGCCCAATAGAGGACAGGGGGGTCGGTGAGACCCAGTACTTC.

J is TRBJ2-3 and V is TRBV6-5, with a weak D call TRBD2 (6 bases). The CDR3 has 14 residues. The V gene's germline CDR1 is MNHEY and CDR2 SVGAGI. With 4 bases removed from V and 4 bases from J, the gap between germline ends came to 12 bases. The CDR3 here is CASSSGGSSDTQYF. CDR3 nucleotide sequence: TGTGCCAGCAGTTCAGGAGGGAGCTCAGATACGCAGTATTTT.